These 21 T cell receptor beta chains were sequenced from one sample in a study of early stage breast cancer tumors. Sequenced by immunoSEQ multiplex PCR; TCRdb stores in-frame clones only, minus some. This sample has around 50,000 clones, with approximately 83% found just once. Sequencing was done on a sample of blood. These receptor sequences come from a person in their fifties with breast cancer.

The chain joins TRBV20-1 to TRBJ2-3; D uncertain. The CDR3 loop spans 11 amino acids. The ends were cut back, 6 bases at V and 4 bases at J, with 8 bases in the middle. Germline CDR1 DFQATT, CDR2 SNEGSKA (reference sequence). The chain's CDR3 is CSAPGPDTQYF. The CDR3 coding sequence is TGCAGTGCCCCCGGCCCAGATACGCAGTATTTT.

CDR3 protein: CASSWPSETQYF. The CDR3 region has the DNA TGCGCCAGCAGCTGGCCCTCAGAGACCCAGTACTTC. The rearrangement links TRBV5-1 to TRBJ2-5; D gene unclear. The CDR3 runs to 12 residues. Between the trimmed V and J ends, which lost 3 bases and 4 bases, there was a span of 7 bases. Germline V gene data show CDR1 as SGHRS and CDR2 as YFSETQ.

This chain uses TRBV28 with TRBJ1-2; 8 nucleotides align to TRBD1. Trimming at V came to 2 bases and at J to 4 bases, leaving 3 bases not matched to a gene. This CDR3 spans 14 amino acids. Germline CDR1 is MDHEN and CDR2 is SYDVKM. The CDR3 sequence: CASSLNRGIYGYTF. CDR3 coding DNA: TGTGCCAGCAGTTTAAACAGGGGGATCTATGGCTACACCTTC.

The rearrangement uses TRBV6-5 and TRBJ1-3; possible D gene TRBD1, 5 bases. Germline CDR1 reads MNHEY; CDR2 reads SVGAGI. V lost 0 bases and J 4 bases, leaving 13 bases between the germline ends. This CDR3 has 16 residues. The CDR3 nucleotides read TGTGCCAGCAGTTACTCGGGGGGTCTGGGGGGAAACACCATATATTTT. Translated, it gives CASSYSGGLGGNTIYF.

The chain is built from TRBV19 and TRBJ2-3; 11 bases align to TRBD1. The V and J ends lost 4 bases and 8 bases, in that order; junction bases with no gene match: 5. CDR3 size: 14 residues. Germline V gene lookup returns CDR1 LNHDA and CDR2 SQIVND (reference sequence). CDR3 bases: TGTGCCAGTAGTACAGGACAGGGGGCTGGTACGCAGTATTTT. Encoded protein: CASSTGQGAGTQYF.

The chain uses TRBV7-9 and TRBJ2-3; D not resolved. Trimming shortened V by 0 bases and J by 3 bases, and 10 bases separated the two germline ends. This CDR3 spans 15 amino acids. Per germline, CDR1 SEHNR and CDR2 FQNEAQ (reference sequence). The CDR3 bases are TGTGCCAGCAGCTTAGCTGAATTTGGGACAGATACGCAGTATTTT. Encoded protein: CASSLAEFGTDTQYF. Drawing the rest from reference TRBV7-9 and TRBJ2-3, the complete variable domain is DTGVSQNPRHKITKRGQNVTFRCDPISEHNRLYWYRQTLGQGPEFLTYFQNEAQLEKSRLLSDRFSAERPKGSFSTLEIQRTEQGDSAMYLCASSLAEFGTDTQYFGPGTRLTVL.

This CDR3 reads CASSGTSGNTGELFF. The CDR3 DNA follows: TGTGCCAGCAGCGGGACTAGCGGGAACACCGGGGAGCTGTTTTTT. This chain connects TRBV2 to TRBJ2-2; 11 positions agree with TRBD2. The V gene's germline CDR1 is SNHLY and CDR2 FYNNEI. There are 15 residues in the CDR3. Trimming cost V 6 bases and J 1 base; bases outside gene matches: 1.

The CDR3 coding sequence is TGTGCCAGCAGCTTAGTTGGCGGCTACGAGCAGTACTTC. It encodes CASSLVGGYEQYF. The rearrangement uses TRBV7-9 and TRBJ2-7; D uncertain. The CDR3 sequence is 13 residues long. Germline CDR1 and CDR2: SEHNR and FQNEAQ (reference sequence). Deletions cut 1 base from V and 3 bases from J, with 7 bases between.

The genes are TRBV18 and TRBJ2-7; no reliable D call. Trimming left V 6 bases short and J 4 bases short, with 16 bases between. The CDR3 is 14 amino acids. Germline lookup yields CDR1 KGHSH and CDR2 LQKENI. The CDR3 DNA sequence: TGTGCCAGCTCTGCCTCCCAGGTGGTATACGAGCAGTACTTC. Protein: CASSASQVVYEQYF.

With respect to this clone: The same CDR3 is also encoded by other DNA sequences in this sample. The chain couples TRBV7-2 to TRBJ2-2; unclear D gene. The CDR3 is made up of 13 amino acids. The germline V gene has CDR1 SGHTA and CDR2 FQGNSA. Trimming stripped 3 bases from V and 4 bases from J, with 6 bases between. CDR3 region: CASSFLSTGELFF. For the CDR3, the DNA is TGTGCCAGCAGCTTCCTGAGCACCGGGGAGCTGTTTTTT.

The chain joins TRBV2 to TRBJ1-6; possible D gene TRBD1, 5 bases. Trimming removed 6 bases from V and 6 bases from J, with 12 bases in between. The CDR3 is made up of 14 amino acids. CDR1 and CDR2 (germline): SNHLY, FYNNEI. Here the CDR3 reads CASRRGELNSPLHF. CDR3 nucleotides: TGTGCCAGCAGGCGAGGGGAGCTTAATTCACCCCTCCACTTT.

This clone was detected only once. The chain links TRBV7-2 to TRBJ2-5, with no clear D. Trimming pared 1 base from V and 4 bases from J, leaving 13 bases between. CDR1 SGHTA and CDR2 FQGNSA come from the germline V gene. This CDR3 contains 15 residues. The chain's CDR3 is CASSLVWLLGETQYF. CDR3 nucleotides: TGTGCCAGCAGCTTAGTTTGGTTGCTCGGAGAGACCCAGTACTTC.

The rearrangement joins TRBV6-6 to TRBJ2-7; 9 bases are shared with TRBD2. Losses at the gene ends were 4 bases for V and 2 bases for J; bases not matched to a gene: 3. The CDR3 runs 14 residues. The germline V gene has CDR1 MNHNY and CDR2 SVGAGI (reference sequence). CDR3 DNA sequence: TGTGCCAGCAGTTGGGCGGGAGGGCCCTACGAGCAGTACTTC. Its protein is CASSWAGGPYEQYF.

The V call is TRBV30, the J call TRBJ2-3; the match to TRBD2 covers 11 bases. In germline, CDR1 is GTSNPN, CDR2 SVGIG (reference sequence). The CDR3 sequence is 14 residues long. V was pared by 0 bases and J by 5 bases, with 1 base of the junction left unmatched. The CDR3 nucleotides read TGTGCCTGGAGTGTAGGACTAGCGGGAGATACGCAGTATTTT. Protein sequence: CAWSVGLAGDTQYF.

The V gene is TRBV7-2, the J gene TRBJ1-1, with D uncertain. The CDR3 runs 15 residues. Trimming left V 1 base short and J 8 bases short, with 17 bases between. The V gene's germline CDR1 is SGHTA and CDR2 FQGNSA. The CDR3 DNA follows: TGTGCCAGCAGCTTAGTACCGGACCCCGAACGGGAAGCTTTCTTT. Translation gives CASSLVPDPEREAFF. Looking up the rest from reference TRBV7-2 and TRBJ1-1 gives the full variable domain: GAGVSQSPSNKVTEKGKDVELRCDPISGHTALYWYRQSLGQGLEFLIYFQGNSAPDKSGLPSDRFSAERTGGSVSTLTIQRTQQEDSAVYLCASSLVPDPEREAFFGQGTRLTVV.

The V and J genes are TRBV6-4 and TRBJ2-3; D unresolved. With 8 bases removed from V and 2 bases from J, the gap between germline ends came to 11 bases. This CDR3 spans 13 amino acids. CDR1 MRHNA and CDR2 SNTAGT come from the germline V gene. The DNA of the CDR3 is TGTGCCAGCCGACTCACCGTCACAGATACGCAGTATTTT. It codes for CASRLTVTDTQYF.

The CDR3 region is CASSTSGQGSGEQYF. The CDR3 nucleotides read TGTGCCAGTAGTACTTCGGGACAGGGGTCGGGAGAGCAGTACTTC. The rearrangement uses TRBV19 and TRBJ2-7; 10 positions agree with TRBD1. The CDR3 spans 15 residues. Germline values: CDR1 LNHDA, CDR2 SQIVND (reference sequence). After removal of 4 bases from V and 7 bases from J, the junction contained 10 bases not matched to a gene.

The CDR3 spells CASSSYRAGEQFF. The CDR3 nucleotides are TGTGCCAGCAGTTCATACAGGGCGGGTGAGCAGTTCTTC. V gene TRBV27 combines with J gene TRBJ2-1, with D possibly matching TRBD1 (6 bases). Germline V gene sequence: CDR1 MNHEY, CDR2 SMNVEV (reference sequence). The CDR3 consists of 13 residues. V was shortened by 4 bases and J by 9 bases, with 13 bases between the two germline ends.

This clone is judged medium-sized (0.01 to 0.1%). J is TRBJ1-1 and V is TRBV7-2; no reliable D call. V was pared by 3 bases and J by 3 bases, with 8 bases between. This CDR3 has 13 residues. In germline, CDR1 is SGHTA, CDR2 FQGNSA. As DNA, the CDR3 is TGTGCCAGCAGCTTTGTTGCGGACACTGAAGCTTTCTTT. Amino acid sequence: CASSFVADTEAFF.

The chain combines TRBV7-2 with TRBJ2-5; D gene uncertain. This CDR3 spans 13 amino acids. Trimming took off 3 bases at V and 4 bases at J, with 9 bases between the two ends. From germline, CDR1 is SGHTA and CDR2 FQGNSA. The CDR3: CASSFLVGETQYF. Here the CDR3 DNA reads TGTGCCAGCAGCTTTCTAGTGGGAGAGACCCAGTACTTC.

The chain combines TRBV9 with TRBJ1-2; 12 bases fit TRBD1. The CDR3 contains 15 residues. CDR1 SGDLS and CDR2 YYNGEE come from the germline V gene. J lost 7 bases, V lost 0 bases, and 4 bases had no gene match. The CDR3 DNA reads TGTGCCAGCAGCGTAGCGGGACAGGGGGCAATTGGCTACACCTTC. Its protein is CASSVAGQGAIGYTF.